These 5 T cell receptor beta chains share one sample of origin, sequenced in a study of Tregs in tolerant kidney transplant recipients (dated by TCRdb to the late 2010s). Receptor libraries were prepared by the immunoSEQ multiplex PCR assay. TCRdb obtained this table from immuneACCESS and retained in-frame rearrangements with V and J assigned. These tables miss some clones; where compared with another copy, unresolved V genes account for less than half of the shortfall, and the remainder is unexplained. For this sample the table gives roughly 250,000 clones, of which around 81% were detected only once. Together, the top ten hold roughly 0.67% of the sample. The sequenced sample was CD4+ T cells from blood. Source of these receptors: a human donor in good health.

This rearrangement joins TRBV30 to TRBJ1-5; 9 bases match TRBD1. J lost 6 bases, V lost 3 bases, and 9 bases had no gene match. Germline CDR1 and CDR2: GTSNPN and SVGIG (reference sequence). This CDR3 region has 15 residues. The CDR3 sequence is CAWRRPGTGPQPQHF. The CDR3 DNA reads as TGTGCCTGGAGACGACCAGGGACAGGGCCTCAGCCCCAGCATTTT. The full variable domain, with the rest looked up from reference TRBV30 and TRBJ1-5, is SQTIHQWPATLVQPVGSPLSLECTVEGTSNPNLYWYRQAAGRGLQLLFYSVGIGQISSEVPQNLSASRPQDRQFILSSKKLLLSDSGFYLCAWRRPGTGPQPQHFGDGTRLSIL.

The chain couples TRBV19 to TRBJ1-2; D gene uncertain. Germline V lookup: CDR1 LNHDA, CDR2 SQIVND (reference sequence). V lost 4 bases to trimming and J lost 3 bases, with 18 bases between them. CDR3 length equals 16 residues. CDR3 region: CASSKLDGDLYYGYTF. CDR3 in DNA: TGTGCCAGTAGTAAACTGGACGGAGACCTATACTATGGCTACACCTTC.

CDR3 in amino acids: CASSTPPDRGRSDTQYF. The CDR3 DNA reads TGCGCCAGCAGCACGCCACCGGACAGGGGGCGGTCAGATACGCAGTATTTT. The chain combines TRBV5-1 with TRBJ2-3; 11 bases align to TRBD1. There are 17 residues in the CDR3. After removal of 4 bases from V and 4 bases from J, the junction contained 11 bases not matched to a gene. Germline CDR1 SGHRS, CDR2 YFSETQ.

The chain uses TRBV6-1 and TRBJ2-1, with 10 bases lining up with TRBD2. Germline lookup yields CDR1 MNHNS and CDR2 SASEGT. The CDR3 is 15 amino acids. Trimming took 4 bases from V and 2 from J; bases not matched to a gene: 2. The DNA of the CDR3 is TGTGCCAGCAGTGGAAGCGGGGGGGCCTACAATGAGCAGTTCTTC. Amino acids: CASSGSGGAYNEQFF.

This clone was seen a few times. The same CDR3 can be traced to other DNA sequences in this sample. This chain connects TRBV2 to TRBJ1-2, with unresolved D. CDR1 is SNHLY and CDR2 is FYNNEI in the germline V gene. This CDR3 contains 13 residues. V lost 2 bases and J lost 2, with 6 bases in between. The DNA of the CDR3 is TGTGCCAGCAGTGAACGGCAGAACTATGGCTACACCTTC. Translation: CASSERQNYGYTF.